This paragraph covers one T cell receptor beta chain sequence. TCRdb analysed the RT-PCR reads with MiXCR anew, one entry per CDR3 protein. The sample lists 650,000 to 800,000 distinct CDR3 sequences, 14% seen once, with 3% to 4.5% in the top ten. The germline V and J ends were trimmed by 6 bases and 3 bases, with 14 bases remaining between them. The CDR3 has 14 amino acids. The germline V gene encodes CDR1 MDHEN and CDR2 SYDVKM. The chain combines TRBV28 with TRBJ1-2; the D is unclear. The sequence was obtained from a female donor in good health, serving as a healthy control. Sequencing was done on a sample of memory CD4+ T cells from blood. This chain's CDR3 is CASRPFREDYGYTF. In nucleotides, the CDR3 is TGTGCCAGCAGACCATTTAGGGAGGACTATGGCTACACCTTC.